The entry that follows covers one T cell receptor (beta chain) sequence. The sample is drawn from a study of blood T cell repertoires in COVID-19. Study information: Sources were T cells, B-cell-depleted T cells, or PBMCs; the material itself was cDNA or gDNA.

Data came from immunoSEQ multiplex PCR; TCRdb stores just in-frame clones and leaves some out. The sample yields about 17,000 clones, around 90% seen once. This CDR3 has 13 residues. V lost 4 bases and J lost 3, with 9 bases in between. The V gene's germline CDR1 is KGHDR and CDR2 SFDVKD. The gene calls are TRBV24-1 and TRBJ2-7; weak D call: TRBD1 (6 bases). The sequence derives from a man aged 45-65 years with active COVID-19. Sample: peripheral blood. The CDR3 DNA is TGTGCCACCAGTGACCCGACAGGCTACGAGCAGTACTTC. Translating gives CATSDPTGYEQYF.